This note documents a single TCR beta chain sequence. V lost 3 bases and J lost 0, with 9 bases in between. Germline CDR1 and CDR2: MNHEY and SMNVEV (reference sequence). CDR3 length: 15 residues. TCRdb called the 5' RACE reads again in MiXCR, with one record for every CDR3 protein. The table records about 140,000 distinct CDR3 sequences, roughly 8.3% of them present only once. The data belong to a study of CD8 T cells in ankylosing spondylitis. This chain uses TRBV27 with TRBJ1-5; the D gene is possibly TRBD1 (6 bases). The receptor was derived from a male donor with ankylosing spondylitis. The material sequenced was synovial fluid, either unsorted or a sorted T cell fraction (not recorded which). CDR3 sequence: CASSFNRDSNQPQHF. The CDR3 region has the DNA TGTGCCAGCAGTTTCAACAGGGATAGCAATCAGCCCCAGCATTTT.